One T cell receptor beta chain is described in this entry. The sample originates from a study of blood T cell repertoires in COVID-19. Study context: PBMCs, B-cell-depleted T cells, or T cells were the source of the cDNA or gDNA that made up the material.

The germline gives CDR1 SGHRS, CDR2 YFSETQ. V was trimmed by 1 base and J by 2 bases, leaving 9 bases between them. This CDR3 contains 14 residues. In the original workflow: Estimated nucleated cell counts came from reference gene primer amplification. Some clones are missing from TCRdb's copy, which holds only in-frame ones; the method was immunoSEQ multiplex PCR. V, J and clone size are taken as reported in that table, and D and trimming were inferred from the DNA itself. The sample shows 120,000 or so clones, over 75% of them seen only once. Sample: peripheral blood. The V and J genes are TRBV5-1 and TRBJ2-5; possibly TRBD2 for D (5 bases). This receptor was identified in a man aged 50 to 60 with acute or convalescent COVID-19. CDR3 sequence reads: CASSLTWEQETQYF. CDR3 DNA sequence: TGCGCCAGCAGCTTGACATGGGAGCAAGAGACCCAGTACTTC.